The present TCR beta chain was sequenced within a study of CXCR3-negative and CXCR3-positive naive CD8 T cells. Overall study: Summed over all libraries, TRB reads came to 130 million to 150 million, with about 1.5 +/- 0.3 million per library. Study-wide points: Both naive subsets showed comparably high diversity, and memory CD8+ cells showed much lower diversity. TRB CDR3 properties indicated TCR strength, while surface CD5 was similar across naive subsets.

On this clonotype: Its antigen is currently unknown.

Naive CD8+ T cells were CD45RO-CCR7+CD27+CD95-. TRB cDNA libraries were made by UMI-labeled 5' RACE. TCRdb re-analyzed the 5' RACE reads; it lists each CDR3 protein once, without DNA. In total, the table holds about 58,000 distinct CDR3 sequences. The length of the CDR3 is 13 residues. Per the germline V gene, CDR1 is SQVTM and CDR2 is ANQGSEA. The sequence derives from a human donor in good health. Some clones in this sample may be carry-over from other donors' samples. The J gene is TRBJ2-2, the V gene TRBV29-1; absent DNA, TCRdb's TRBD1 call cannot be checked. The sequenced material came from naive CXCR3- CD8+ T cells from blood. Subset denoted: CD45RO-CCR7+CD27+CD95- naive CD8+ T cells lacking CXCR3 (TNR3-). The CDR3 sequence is CSGRDRIHPELFF.